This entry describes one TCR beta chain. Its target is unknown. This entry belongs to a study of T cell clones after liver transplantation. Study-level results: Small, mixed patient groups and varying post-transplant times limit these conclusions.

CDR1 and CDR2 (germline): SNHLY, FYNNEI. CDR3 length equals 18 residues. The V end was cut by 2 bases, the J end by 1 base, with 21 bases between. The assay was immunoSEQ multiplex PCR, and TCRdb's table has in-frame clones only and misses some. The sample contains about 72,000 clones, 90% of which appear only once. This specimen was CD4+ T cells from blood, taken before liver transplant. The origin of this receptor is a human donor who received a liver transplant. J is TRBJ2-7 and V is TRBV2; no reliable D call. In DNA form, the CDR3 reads TGTGCCAGCAGTGAACCCCCTAACTGGCGGAACCCTTCCTACGAGCAGTACTTC. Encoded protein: CASSEPPNWRNPSYEQYF.